A selection of T cell receptor beta chains follows, all from one sample in a study of T cells in tuberculosis. This table comes from immunoSEQ multiplex PCR, and its TCRdb copy is limited to in-frame clones, with some not included. The table records roughly 35,000 clones, approximately 93% of them present only once. Material for sequencing was PBMCs. Receptors originate from a donor under 30 with latent tuberculosis or without tuberculosis infection. The CDR3 runs from the conserved cysteine through the conserved F or W. D genes are given only for firm matches. The size field is filled for only some rows; it gives once, few, many or a size class.

j_call	v_call	clone_size	d_call	cdr3_aa	cdr3_nt
TRBJ1-2	TRBV15	NA	NA	CATSRERNYGYTF	TGTGCCACCAGCAGAGAACGGAACTATGGCTACACCTTC
TRBJ2-1	TRBV19	NA	TRBD1	CASSRGQGANEQFF	TGTGCCAGTAGTCGAGGACAGGGAGCCAATGAGCAGTTCTTC
TRBJ1-1	TRBV7-6	NA	NA	CASSLGGSGTEAFF	TGTGCCAGCAGCTTGGGGGGTAGTGGCACTGAAGCTTTCTTT
TRBJ1-3	TRBV23-1	NA	NA	CASSPRTVVNTIYF	TGCGCCAGCAGTCCCCGGACAGTAGTGAACACCATATATTTT
TRBJ1-2	TRBV9	NA	NA	CASSVGGRVGYGYTF	TGTGCCAGCAGCGTAGGGGGCAGGGTTGGCTATGGCTACACCTTC
TRBJ2-7	TRBV5-8	NA	NA	CASSFPSDGIYEQYF	TGTGCCAGCAGCTTCCCCTCGGACGGGATTTACGAGCAGTACTTC
TRBJ2-2	TRBV12-5	NA	NA	CASGLPPRVNTGELFF	TGTGCTAGTGGTTTGCCCCCCAGGGTTAACACCGGGGAGCTGTTTTTT
TRBJ2-4	TRBV29-1	once	TRBD2	CSVRGNGLAGLAKNIQYF	TGCAGCGTGAGGGGAAACGGACTAGCGGGCCTAGCCAAAAACATTCAGTACTTC
TRBJ1-2	TRBV4-1	NA	TRBD1	CASSFRQGDAYGYTF	TGCGCCAGCAGCTTCAGACAGGGCGACGCCTATGGCTACACCTTC
TRBJ1-2	TRBV5-1	NA	NA	CASTPGGDYGYTF	TGCGCCAGCACCCCCGGGGGAGACTATGGCTACACCTTC
TRBJ2-1	TRBV5-4	once	TRBD2	CASSLVVVGLAEQFF	TGTGCCAGCAGCTTGGTTGTCGTCGGACTAGCGGAGCAGTTCTTC
TRBJ2-3	TRBV2	NA	NA	CASGRDTQYF	TGTGCCTCCGGGAGAGATACGCAGTATTTT
TRBJ2-3	TRBV21-1	NA	NA	CASTKQGQGMLDTQYF	TGTGCCAGCACCAAACAGGGACAGGGGATGTTAGATACGCAGTATTTT
TRBJ1-3	TRBV9	NA	NA	CASSVTGTYSGNTIYF	TGTGCCAGCAGCGTAACGGGGACTTACTCTGGAAACACCATATATTTT
TRBJ1-3	TRBV5-6	NA	NA	CASSFGQGWAGNTIYF	TGTGCCAGCAGCTTTGGTCAGGGTTGGGCTGGAAACACCATATATTTT
TRBJ1-1	TRBV2	NA	TRBD1	CASSGWSGQGGINTEAFF	TGTGCCAGCAGTGGGTGGTCGGGACAGGGGGGTATCAACACTGAAGCTTTCTTT
TRBJ2-1	TRBV11-2	NA	TRBD2	CASSLESRRTSGGPNEQFF	TGTGCCAGCAGCTTAGAATCGCGCCGGACTAGCGGGGGGCCCAATGAGCAGTTCTTC
TRBJ1-1	TRBV7-9	NA	TRBD1	CASSSTGAGTEAFF	TGTGCCAGCAGCTCGACAGGGGCGGGCACTGAAGCTTTCTTT
TRBJ1-5	TRBV7-9	NA	NA	CASSRGGLDQPQHF	TGTGCCAGCAGCCGGGGGGGCTTGGATCAGCCCCAGCATTTT
TRBJ1-1	TRBV5-4	NA	NA	CASSFGQGTEAFF	TGTGCCAGCAGCTTTGGGCAGGGCACTGAAGCTTTCTTT
TRBJ1-3	TRBV15	NA	NA	CATSRDLDSGNTIYF	TGTGCCACCAGCAGAGATTTGGACAGTGGAAACACCATATATTTT
TRBJ1-2	TRBV27	NA	NA	CASSSPLKTGQNGYTF	TGTGCCAGCAGTTCCCCCCTTAAGACAGGTCAGAATGGCTACACCTTC